This entry is about one T cell receptor beta chain. The sample is drawn from a study of glioma-infiltrating T cells after dendritic cell vaccination. Whole-study context: Dendritic cell vaccine was injected intradermally three times, biweekly.

This CDR3 region has 14 residues. PBMC sampling occurred before vaccination, two weeks after the third dose, and at progression. This table comes from immunoSEQ multiplex PCR, and its TCRdb copy is limited to in-frame clones, with some not included. The sample shows 75,000 to 100,000 clones, around 80% of them seen only once. The sample was blood, taken before dendritic cell vaccination. The TCR comes from a human donor with glioblastoma. The chain couples TRBV21-1 to TRBJ2-4; the table's D gene call, TRBD1, was not cross checked with the DNA. TRBV21-1 is described as a pseudogene. The CDR3 region is CASELGQGENIQYF. The CDR3 DNA reads as TGTGCCAGCGAATTGGGACAGGGAGAAAACATTCAGTACTTC.